A selection of T cell receptor beta chains follows, all from one sample in a study of CD8 T cells in Susac syndrome. TCRdb analysed the immunoSEQ multiplex PCR reads with MiXCR anew, one entry per CDR3 protein. The table shows 100,000 to 150,000 distinct CDR3 sequences, with roughly 95% occurring only once. Sequencing was performed on CD4+ T cells from PBMCs. The origin of the receptors is a human donor in good health. CDR3s include the opening cysteine and the closing phenylalanine or tryptophan. Fields, in order: V gene, J gene, D gene, CDR3 protein, CDR3 DNA. A D gene is named only where the DNA matches it firmly.

V: TRBV3-1; J: TRBJ1-3; D: .; CDR3: CASSQVNTIYF; DNA: TGTGCCAGCAGCCAAGTTAACACCATATATTTT
V: TRBV12-3/TRBV12-4; J: TRBJ1-1; D: .; CDR3: CASNPRTGNTEAFF; DNA: TGTGCCAGCAATCCTCGGACGGGGAACACTGAAGCTTTCTTT
V: TRBV6-5; J: TRBJ2-5; D: .; CDR3: CASSPPGRPQETQYF; DNA: TGTGCCAGCAGTCCCCCCGGGAGACCACAAGAGACCCAGTACTTC
V: TRBV29-1; J: TRBJ1-4; D: .; CDR3: CSVEGLNGLFF; DNA: TGCAGCGTTGAGGGACTGAATGGTCTGTTTTTT
V: TRBV27; J: TRBJ2-2; D: TRBD1; CDR3: CASSLSGQVNTGELFF; DNA: TGTGCCAGCAGTTTATCGGGACAGGTGAACACCGGGGAGCTGTTTTTT
V: TRBV6-6; J: TRBJ2-7; D: .; CDR3: CASSPDRSSYEQYF; DNA: TGTGCCAGCAGCCCGGACCGGAGCTCCTACGAGCAGTACTTC
V: TRBV5-1; J: TRBJ1-5; D: .; CDR3: CASSLGGGFNQPQHF; DNA: TGCGCCAGCAGCTTGGGGGGGGGCTTCAATCAGCCCCAGCATTTT
V: TRBV5-1; J: TRBJ2-4; D: .; CDR3: CASSPSGQSNIQYF; DNA: TGCGCCAGCAGCCCATCAGGCCAGTCAAACATTCAGTACTTC
V: TRBV5-1; J: TRBJ2-5; D: TRBD1; CDR3: CASSLDRGLETQYF; DNA: TGCGCCAGCAGCTTGGACAGGGGGCTGGAGACCCAGTACTTC
V: TRBV3-1; J: TRBJ2-1; D: TRBD2; CDR3: CASSQDLGAGVNYNEQFF; DNA: TGTGCCAGCAGCCAAGATCTCGGAGCGGGAGTTAACTACAATGAGCAGTTCTTC
V: TRBV4-1; J: TRBJ2-1; D: .; CDR3: CASSHLDWDNEQFF; DNA: TGCGCCAGCAGCCACCTCGACTGGGACAATGAGCAGTTCTTC
V: TRBV29-1; J: TRBJ2-1; D: TRBD2; CDR3: CSVRASGAYNEQFF; DNA: TGCAGCGTTCGGGCTAGCGGGGCCTACAATGAGCAGTTCTTC
V: TRBV18; J: TRBJ2-1; D: .; CDR3: CASSPMGDEQFF; DNA: TGTGCCAGCTCACCAATGGGGGATGAGCAGTTCTTC
V: TRBV19; J: TRBJ2-7; D: .; CDR3: CASSMAGGNYEQYF; DNA: TGTGCCAGTAGTATGGCAGGGGGGAACTACGAGCAGTACTTC
V: TRBV29-1; J: TRBJ2-2; D: .; CDR3: CSVEGPGRSGIGELFF; DNA: TGCAGCGTTGAAGGGCCAGGCCGTTCGGGGATCGGGGAGCTGTTTTTT
V: TRBV24-1; J: TRBJ2-6; D: TRBD2; CDR3: CATSAPAGEGVEGANVLTF; DNA: TGTGCCACCAGTGCCCCAGCGGGAGAGGGGGTGGAAGGGGCCAACGTCCTGACTTTC
V: TRBV29-1; J: TRBJ2-1; D: TRBD2; CDR3: CSGRGTSGRALNEQFF; DNA: TGCAGCGGGCGCGGGACTAGCGGGAGGGCCCTCAATGAGCAGTTCTTC